What follows are 30 T cell receptor beta chains derived from one specimen sequenced in a study of metastatic and nonmetastatic thyroid tumors. MiXCR was used by TCRdb to re-call the PCR reads. The table lists almost 25,000 clones, around 15% of them singletons, with approximately 14% in the top ten. All patients reached thyroid surgery having received no treatment beforehand. Sequencing used blood. The origin of the receptors is a female donor with papillary thyroid cancer or a benign thyroid nodule (not recorded which). Some clones in this sample may be carry-over from other donors' samples.

The J gene is TRBJ2-1, the V gene TRBV7-3; D might be TRBD2 (7 bases). This CDR3 comprises 15 residues. Deletions cut 2 bases from V and 9 bases from J, with 17 bases between. CDR1 and CDR2 (germline): SGHTA, FQGTGA. CDR3 in DNA: TGTGCCAGCAGCTTATTCGGGTCGGGGGGCGCTGAGCAGTTCTTC. It is translated as CASSLFGSGGAEQFF.

This clone appeared many times. In DNA form, the CDR3 reads TGTGCCAGCAGACAACTAGCAGTTTACAATGAGCAGTTCTTC. Translated, it gives CASRQLAVYNEQFF. This chain uses TRBV6-1 with TRBJ2-1; the D gene is possibly TRBD2 (6 bases). V lost 6 bases and J 4 bases, leaving 13 bases between the germline ends. The CDR3 totals 14 residues. Germline-derived CDR1 and CDR2 are MNHNS and SASEGT.

Ten or more counts support this clone. The chain links TRBV6-5 to TRBJ2-3; D is ambiguous. The V end was cut by 3 bases, the J end by 5 bases, with 12 bases between. This CDR3 is built from 14 residues. Germline V gene lookup returns CDR1 MNHEY and CDR2 SVGAGI. Written as DNA, the CDR3 is TGTGCCAGCAGTTATCCCCCCGGCGGAGATACGCAGTATTTT. Translation: CASSYPPGGDTQYF.

This clone was observed many times. V is TRBV28 and J is TRBJ1-6; D gene unclear. Germline CDR1 is MDHEN and CDR2 is SYDVKM. The ends were cut back, 3 bases at V and 7 bases at J, with 10 bases in the middle. The CDR3 loop spans 14 amino acids. The chain's CDR3 is CASSFRAANSPLHF. The CDR3 DNA follows: TGTGCCAGCAGTTTTAGGGCAGCCAATTCACCCCTCCACTTT.

At least ten counts were recorded for this clone. The gene calls are TRBV6-1 and TRBJ1-1; the D is unclear. Germline CDR1 is MNHNS and CDR2 is SASEGT. This CDR3 comprises 12 residues. V was pared by 6 bases and J by 6 bases, with 11 bases between. CDR3 nucleotides: TGTGCCAGCAGACGCTCGGATGCTGAAGCTTTCTTT. It specifies CASRRSDAEAFF.

By share, this clone ranks as medium-sized (0.01 to 0.1%). An end of the junction does not agree with germline; a read error may underlie this. The chain has TRBV6-1 and TRBJ2-7, with D perhaps TRBD1 or TRBD2 (5 bases each). Germline CDR1 is MNHNS and CDR2 is SASEGT. The CDR3 consists of 15 residues. CDR3 protein: CASTEGIGESYEQYF. The CDR3, as DNA: TGTGCCAGCACTGAAGGTATAGGGGAGTCATACGAGCAGTACTTC.

This chain uses TRBV20-1 with TRBJ1-2; D perhaps matches TRBD1 (5 bases). The CDR3 loop spans 12 amino acids. Germline CDR1 reads DFQATT; CDR2 reads SNEGSKA (reference sequence). Trimming left V 1 base short and J 4 bases short, with 7 bases between. This CDR3 reads CSARGGAYGYTF. The CDR3, as DNA: TGCAGTGCTAGAGGCGGGGCCTATGGCTACACCTTC.

In this sample, this clone turned up many times. The rearrangement links TRBV11-2 to TRBJ2-7; 9 positions agree with TRBD1. The V gene end was trimmed by 3 bases and the J gene end by 5 bases; junction bases not matched to a gene: 8. Germline CDR1 and CDR2: SGHAT and FQNNGV. The CDR3 consists of 15 residues. The CDR3 DNA is TGTGCCAGCAGCTTTACCGGGACAGGGAGAGACGAGCAGTACTTC. Its translation is CASSFTGTGRDEQYF.

The CDR3 DNA reads TGTGCCAGCAGCCCAGGGACTAGCGGGGGCAACACCGGGGAGCTGTTTTTT. Its translation: CASSPGTSGGNTGELFF. The chain recombines TRBV3-1 with TRBJ2-2; TRBD2 aligns across 14 bases. V lost 4 bases and J lost 2; bases outside the gene matches: 3. Germline V CDR1 and CDR2: LGHDT, YNNKEL (reference sequence). The CDR3 contains 17 residues.

This rearrangement joins TRBV11-2 to TRBJ2-7; tentative D call: TRBD2 (6 bases). Germline V lookup: CDR1 SGHAT, CDR2 FQNNGV. The CDR3 spans 14 residues. V was clipped by 5 bases and J by 2 bases, with 13 bases between them. The chain's CDR3 is CASSHRDFTYEQYF. The CDR3 region has the DNA TGTGCCAGCAGCCACCGGGACTTTACCTACGAGCAGTACTTC.

This clone turned up a few times. The chain links TRBV12-3 or TRBV12-4 to TRBJ2-1, with unresolved D. The CDR3 spans 13 residues. The V end lost 6 bases, the J end lost 3 bases, and 9 bases lay between the germline ends. The CDR3 DNA sequence: TGTGCCAGCAGCTCCAATCACTACAATGAGCAGTTCTTC. It yields the protein CASSSNHYNEQFF.

In its sample, this clone was seen many times. The rearrangement uses TRBV7-8 and TRBJ2-2; 10 nucleotides line up with TRBD1. The CDR3 consists of 17 residues. The germline gives CDR1 SGHVS, CDR2 FQNEAQ. J gave up 7 bases and V 6 bases, and 14 bases lay outside the gene matches. In DNA, the CDR3 is TGTGCCAGCAGAACTCAAGAACCGGGACAGGGGTTCGGGGAGCTGTTTTTT. This gives the protein CASRTQEPGQGFGELFF.

The table lists this clone with many counts. The rearrangement joins TRBV27 to TRBJ2-3, with TRBD2 matching 7 bases. V shed 2 bases and J 2 bases; nucleotides not matched to a gene: 7. The CDR3 is 16 amino acids. CDR1 and CDR2 from the germline V gene are MNHEY and SMNVEV (reference sequence). Written as DNA, the CDR3 is TGTGCCAGCAGTTTAGAGGTGGGAGGGTACACAGATACGCAGTATTTT. Translated, it gives CASSLEVGGYTDTQYF.

This clone was counted at least ten times. The V gene is TRBV20-1, the J gene TRBJ1-5, with D unclear. V lost 0 bases and J lost 6, with 18 bases in between. Per germline, CDR1 DFQATT and CDR2 SNEGSKA (reference sequence). The CDR3 runs 16 residues. The DNA of the CDR3 is TGCAGTGCTAGAGAGGTTTCCGGCATCTTTAGTCAGCCCCAGCATTTT. The encoded protein is CSAREVSGIFSQPQHF.

This clone has just a few counts. This rearrangement joins TRBV6-9 to TRBJ2-7; D gene ambiguous. CDR1 and CDR2 from the germline V gene are MNHGY and SVAAGI. The germline V and J ends were trimmed by 8 bases and 3 bases, with 5 bases remaining between them. The CDR3 length is 10 residues. In nucleotides, the CDR3 is TGTGCCAGCTGGGGCTACGAGCAGTACTTC. Translated: CASWGYEQYF.

This clone has a count of ten or more. CDR3 nucleotide sequence: TGTGCCAGCAGTGAAGAGAGGCTAGTGGCCCAGTACTTC. Translation: CASSEERLVAQYF. This rearrangement joins TRBV6-1 to TRBJ2-5, with D hard to call. Germline-derived CDR1 and CDR2 are MNHNS and SASEGT. The CDR3 runs to 13 residues. Deletions cut 1 base from V and 9 bases from J, with 12 bases between.

This clone appeared many times. The genes are TRBV28 and TRBJ2-7, with D perhaps given as TRBD1 or TRBD2 (5 bases each). CDR1 and CDR2 (germline): MDHEN, SYDVKM. Deletions cut 6 bases from V and 0 bases from J, with 9 bases between. The length of the CDR3 is 13 residues. CDR3 loop: CASSAGASYEQYF. CDR3 DNA sequence: TGTGCCAGCAGCGCCGGGGCCTCCTACGAGCAGTACTTC.

J is TRBJ2-2 and V is TRBV9; maybe TRBD1 (5 bases). V shed 2 bases and J shed 2 bases, with 10 bases lying between them. Germline-derived CDR1 and CDR2 are SGDLS and YYNGEE. This CDR3 has 15 amino acids. CDR3 sequence reads: CASSVSGANTGELFF. The CDR3 DNA sequence: TGTGCCAGCAGCGTTAGTGGGGCAAACACCGGGGAGCTGTTTTTT.

At least ten counts were recorded for this clone. The chain recombines TRBV19 with TRBJ1-1; possible D gene TRBD1, 6 bases. The CDR3 is 15 residues long. Germline V lookup: CDR1 LNHDA, CDR2 SQIVND (reference sequence). Deletions cut 3 bases from V and 5 bases from J, with 16 bases between. For the CDR3, the DNA is TGTGCCAGTAGTATGGGGGTCGGGGGCGGGACTGAAGCTTTCTTT. Its protein product is CASSMGVGGGTEAFF. Filled out from reference TRBV19 and TRBJ1-1, the complete variable domain reads DGGITQSPKYLFRKEGQNVTLSCEQNLNHDAMYWYRQDPGQGLRLIYYSQIVNDFQKGDIAEGYSVSREKKESFPLTVTSAQKNPTAFYLCASSMGVGGGTEAFFGQGTRLTVV.

The J gene is TRBJ2-1, the V gene TRBV11-2; the D gene is possibly TRBD2 (6 bases). CDR1 is SGHAT and CDR2 is FQNNGV in the germline V gene. This CDR3 comprises 16 residues. Trimming shortened V by 5 bases and J by 3 bases, and 17 bases separated the two germline ends. The CDR3 region has the DNA TGTGCCAGCAGCCCCGGCGGGGCGGGATACTACAATGAGCAGTTCTTC. Translated, it gives CASSPGGAGYYNEQFF. Looking up the rest from reference TRBV11-2 and TRBJ2-1 gives the full variable domain: EAGVAQSPRYKIIEKRQSVAFWCNPISGHATLYWYQQILGQGPKLLIQFQNNGVVDDSQLPKDRFSAERLKGVDSTLKIQPAKLEDSAVYLCASSPGGAGYYNEQFFGPGTRLTVL.

This clone has a handful of counts. The rearrangement links TRBV19 to TRBJ2-7; 7 bases map to TRBD1. Germline CDR1 is LNHDA and CDR2 is SQIVND (reference sequence). After removal of 1 base from V and 2 bases from J, the junction contained 5 bases not matched to a gene. This CDR3 spans 15 amino acids. CDR3 protein: CASSIGQGVTYEQYF. The CDR3 DNA follows: TGTGCCAGTAGTATAGGACAGGGTGTTACCTACGAGCAGTACTTC.

This clone was counted ten times or more. The rearrangement links TRBV28 to TRBJ1-1; D remains unclear. The CDR3 totals 11 residues. Trimming took 8 bases from V and 5 from J, leaving 9 bases between them. Germline assignment: CDR1 MDHEN and CDR2 SYDVKM. The CDR3 nucleotides are TGTGCCAGCTCCACCAATACTGAAGCTTTCTTT. Translation: CASSTNTEAFF.

The gene calls are TRBV4-1 and TRBJ2-7, with 13 bases that match TRBD2. The trim removed 3 bases at V and 5 bases at J, leaving 4 bases unmatched. The germline gives CDR1 MGHRA, CDR2 YSYEKL. The CDR3 has 15 amino acids. CDR3 sequence: CASSQGLAGTHEQYF. Here the CDR3 DNA reads TGCGCCAGCAGCCAGGGACTAGCGGGGACCCACGAGCAGTACTTC.

Notes on this clone: A much larger clone sits a single nucleotide away, making a read error possible. This chain joins TRBV5-1 and TRBJ2-5, with TRBD1 matching over 9 bases. Germline CDR1 reads SGHRS; CDR2 reads YFSETQ. V lost 3 bases, J lost 4 bases, and 4 bases stayed unmatched. This CDR3 region has 14 residues. The CDR3 nucleotides are TGCGCCAGCAGCTGGAGACAGGGGGGAGAGACCCAGTACTTC. It is translated as CASSWRQGGETQYF.

In this sample, this clone turned up many times. This chain uses TRBV5-1 with TRBJ1-4; D remains ambiguous. The CDR3 loop spans 13 amino acids. Trimming removed 0 bases from V and 12 bases from J, with 12 bases in between. The germline V gene has CDR1 SGHRS and CDR2 YFSETQ. CDR3 nucleotide sequence: TGCGCCAGCAGCTTGGTCGTGGGTGGAGAACTGTTTTTT. It codes for CASSLVVGGELFF.

Many counts were recorded for this clone. The chain carries TRBV11-2 and TRBJ2-7; TRBD2 agrees at 7 bases. The CDR3 is made up of 14 amino acids. Germline loops: CDR1 SGHAT, CDR2 FQNNGV. The V and J ends lost 5 bases and 2 bases, in that order; junction bases with no gene match: 6. Written as DNA, the CDR3 is TGTGCCAGCAGCCCTCAGCGGGGAACCTACGAGCAGTACTTC. Its protein is CASSPQRGTYEQYF. Drawing the rest from reference TRBV11-2 and TRBJ2-7, the complete variable domain is EAGVAQSPRYKIIEKRQSVAFWCNPISGHATLYWYQQILGQGPKLLIQFQNNGVVDDSQLPKDRFSAERLKGVDSTLKIQPAKLEDSAVYLCASSPQRGTYEQYFGPGTRLTVT.

Ten or more counts support this clone. This rearrangement joins TRBV7-8 to TRBJ2-5; weak D call: TRBD2 (5 bases). The germline gives CDR1 SGHVS, CDR2 FQNEAQ. Trimming left V 5 bases short and J 7 bases short, with 8 bases between. The CDR3 loop spans 11 amino acids. The CDR3 nucleotides read TGTGCCAGCAGCCGGAGCGGGACCCAGTACTTC. This encodes CASSRSGTQYF. The whole variable domain, filled in from reference TRBV7-8 and TRBJ2-5, reads GAGVSQSPRYKVAKRGQDVALRCDPISGHVSLFWYQQALGQGPEFLTYFQNEAQLDKSGLPSDRFFAERPEGSVSTLKIQRTQQEDSAVYLCASSRSGTQYFGPGTRLLVL.

The chain links TRBV5-4 to TRBJ1-6; D is uncertain. The CDR3 has 12 amino acids. CDR1 is SGHNT, CDR2 YYREEE, per germline (reference sequence). V gave up 7 bases and J gave up 9 bases, with 11 bases separating them. The CDR3 loop reads CASRYESSPLHF. The CDR3 DNA sequence: TGTGCCAGCCGGTATGAGAGTTCACCCCTCCACTTT.

This clone has a count of ten or more. This chain connects TRBV20-1 to TRBJ1-6, with D perhaps TRBD1 (6 bases). The germline V gene encodes CDR1 DFQATT and CDR2 SNEGSKA (reference sequence). This CDR3 has 16 residues. V gave up 1 base and J gave up 8 bases, with 18 bases separating them. CDR3 amino acids: CSARVIQGEIDSPLHF. CDR3 DNA sequence: TGCAGTGCTAGAGTGATACAGGGAGAGATTGATTCACCCCTCCACTTT.

Remarks on this clone: Given a much more abundant clone one base away, this may be a read error. The chain employs TRBV9 and TRBJ1-6, with D maybe TRBD1 (6 bases). This CDR3 contains 15 residues. The V gene's germline CDR1 is SGDLS and CDR2 YYNGEE. CDR3 residues: CASSVGTTTGLPPHF. The CDR3 bases are TGTGCCAGCAGCGTTGGGACAACCACCGGATTACCCCCCCACTTT. Full variable domain (missing parts from reference TRBV9 and TRBJ1-6): DSGVTQTPKHLITATGQRVTLRCSPRSGDLSVYWYQQSLDQGLQFLIQYYNGEERAKGNILERFSAQQFPDLHSELNLSSLELGDSALYFCASSVGTTTGLPPHFGNGTRLTVT.